The 29 T cell receptor beta chains below come from one sample, sequenced in a study of blood T cell repertoires in COVID-19. The data were produced by immunoSEQ multiplex PCR, yet TCRdb's version contains in-frame clones alone and is incomplete. The repertoire holds 250,000 or so clones, more than 85% seen once, with approximately 9% in the top ten. The specimen sequenced was PBMCs or T cells enriched from blood (not recorded which). Receptors originate from a man aged 40-50 years who had recovered from COVID-19.

V is TRBV9 and J is TRBJ2-7; D is uncertain. The V end was cut by 0 bases, the J end by 2 bases, with 9 bases between. Germline lookup yields CDR1 SGDLS and CDR2 YYNGEE. This CDR3 has 14 residues. The CDR3 DNA follows: TGTGCCAGCAGCGTAGGACAATTACCCTACGAGCAGTACTTC. It yields the protein CASSVGQLPYEQYF.

J is TRBJ1-4 and V is TRBV5-4, with D maybe TRBD1 (5 bases). Trimming took 2 bases from V and 8 from J, leaving 13 bases between them. The CDR3 covers 14 residues. Germline values: CDR1 SGHNT, CDR2 YYREEE (reference sequence). CDR3 sequence: CASSFGRVREKLFF. Written as DNA, the CDR3 is TGTGCCAGCAGCTTCGGCAGGGTCAGGGAAAAACTGTTTTTT.

The table lists this clone with a few counts. This rearrangement joins TRBV4-1 to TRBJ1-1, with TRBD1 matching 7 bases. Germline trimming cut 0 bases from V and 4 bases from J; bases unmatched to any gene: 8. The CDR3 spans 16 residues. Per the germline V gene, CDR1 is MGHRA and CDR2 is YSYEKL. The CDR3 DNA follows: TGCGCCAGCAGCCAAGATATCGCGGGACAGCGCACTGAAGCTTTCTTT. This sequence encodes CASSQDIAGQRTEAFF.

The chain is built from TRBV4-2 and TRBJ1-4, with 9 bases that match TRBD1. V lost 2 bases and J lost 8; bases outside the gene matches: 9. The V gene's germline CDR1 is LGHNA and CDR2 YNFKEQ. The CDR3 extends over 16 amino acids. The CDR3 loop reads CASSQPPGQGGEKLFF. CDR3 DNA sequence: TGTGCCAGCAGCCAACCTCCGGGACAGGGTGGCGAAAAACTGTTTTTT.

The chain uses TRBV27 and TRBJ2-3; TRBD2 agrees at 8 bases. Germline CDR1 and CDR2: MNHEY and SMNVEV (reference sequence). The CDR3 is 17 residues long. After removal of 1 base from V and 1 base from J, the junction contained 7 bases not matched to a gene. The CDR3 sequence: CASSLYPGGPRTDTQYF. CDR3 sequence (DNA): TGTGCCAGCAGTTTATATCCGGGAGGGCCCCGCACAGATACGCAGTATTTT.

This clone has just a few counts. This sequence joins TRBV27 and TRBJ1-5; 7 bases fit TRBD1. Germline CDR1 is MNHEY and CDR2 is SMNVEV (reference sequence). After removal of 6 bases from V and 1 base from J, the junction contained 3 bases not matched to a gene. The CDR3 extends over 14 amino acids. CDR3: CASSLTGSNQPQHF. The CDR3 nucleotides are TGTGCCAGCAGCTTGACAGGGAGCAATCAGCCCCAGCATTTT.

This chain links TRBV24-1 with TRBJ2-2, with 7 bases identical to TRBD1. Germline-derived CDR1 and CDR2 are KGHDR and SFDVKD. CDR3 length equals 14 residues. The junction had 11 bases not matched to a gene; V was cut back by 9 bases and J by 8 bases. The CDR3 is CATGPTGSAGELFF. DNA of the CDR3: TGTGCCACCGGCCCGACAGGGTCGGCTGGGGAGCTGTTTTTT.

V usage is TRBV6-5 and J usage is TRBJ2-1; tentatively, D is TRBD2 (6 bases). The V end lost 6 bases, the J end lost 0 bases, and 9 bases lay between the germline ends. Per germline, CDR1 MNHEY and CDR2 SVGAGI. CDR3 length: 14 amino acids. This CDR3 is CASSGSSSYNEQFF. The CDR3 nucleotides are TGTGCCAGCAGCGGGAGCTCCTCCTACAATGAGCAGTTCTTC.

The chain has TRBV5-1 and TRBJ2-3, with 9 nucleotides matching TRBD1. The J segment lost 0 bases and the V segment lost 6 bases, leaving 8 bases of the junction unmatched. CDR3 length: 16 amino acids. Germline-derived CDR1 and CDR2 are SGHRS and YFSETQ. As DNA, the CDR3 is TGCGCCAGCACCCCCGGGACAGGGATAAGCACAGATACGCAGTATTTT. Protein sequence: CASTPGTGISTDTQYF.

The chain employs TRBV29-1 and TRBJ1-2; D gene unclear. V lost 4 bases and J lost 2, with 5 bases in between. Germline V lookup: CDR1 SQVTM, CDR2 ANQGSEA. This CDR3 region has 11 residues. CDR3 DNA sequence: TGCAGCGTTGGAGTGAACTATGGCTACACCTTC. It translates to CSVGVNYGYTF. The variable domain in full, completed from reference TRBV29-1 and TRBJ1-2, reads SAVISQKPSRDICQRGTSLTIQCQVDSQVTMMFWYRQQPGQSLTLIATANQGSEATYESGFVIDKFPISRPNLTFSTLTVSNMSPEDSSIYLCSVGVNYGYTFGSGTRLTVV.

The V gene is TRBV20-1, the J gene TRBJ1-5; D gene ambiguous. V shed 3 bases and J shed 3 bases, with 15 bases lying between them. The CDR3 loop spans 15 amino acids. Germline V gene lookup returns CDR1 DFQATT and CDR2 SNEGSKA (reference sequence). The CDR3 DNA reads TGCAGTGCTAGTTGGCAGATAGCTGACAATCAGCCCCAGCATTTT. Its protein is CSASWQIADNQPQHF.

The chain has TRBV6-5 and TRBJ1-2, with no clear D. Germline loops: CDR1 MNHEY, CDR2 SVGAGI. The CDR3 extends over 15 amino acids. Trimming stripped 6 bases from V and 0 bases from J, with 14 bases between. CDR3 sequence (DNA): TGTGCCAGCAGCGAGCTCGGGTGGGCTAACTATGGCTACACCTTC. Translation gives CASSELGWANYGYTF.

This sequence joins TRBV13 and TRBJ2-3; D remains unclear. Germline V lookup: CDR1 PRHDT, CDR2 FYEKMQ (reference sequence). The CDR3 length is 12 residues. Trimming left V 5 bases short and J 10 bases short, with 13 bases between. The CDR3 sequence is CASSPTSTAQYF. For the CDR3, the DNA is TGTGCCAGCAGCCCCACCTCTACGGCGCAGTATTTT.

The genes are TRBV23-1 and TRBJ1-1, with D possibly being TRBD1 (6 bases). TRBV23-1 is an ORF, with its function uncertain. Trimming pared 2 bases from V and 1 base from J, leaving 20 bases between. This CDR3 is built from 18 residues. The CDR3 here is CASSQSGGDVDWNTEAFF. The CDR3 nucleotides are TGCGCCAGCAGTCAAAGCGGGGGCGACGTTGATTGGAACACTGAAGCTTTCTTT.

V gene TRBV4-3 combines with J gene TRBJ1-5; D not resolved. The CDR3 is 14 residues long. Germline V gene data show CDR1 as LGHNA and CDR2 as YSLEER. Trimming took 0 bases from V and 8 from J, leaving 11 bases between them. The CDR3 reads CASSQDSASEPQHF. CDR3 coding DNA: TGCGCCAGCAGCCAAGATTCCGCTAGCGAGCCCCAGCATTTT.

The genes are TRBV7-9 and TRBJ2-5; 8 positions agree with TRBD2. Germline V gene data show CDR1 as SEHNR and CDR2 as FQNEAQ (reference sequence). Unmatched junction bases numbered 12, after V lost 10 bases and J lost 5 bases. The CDR3 runs to 14 residues. In nucleotides, the CDR3 is TGTGCCACAAGACTAGGGACTAGTATTGAGACCCAGTACTTC. It translates to CATRLGTSIETQYF.

The V call is TRBV18, the J call TRBJ1-5; 7 nucleotides line up with TRBD1. Germline CDR1 and CDR2: KGHSH and LQKENI. The CDR3 is 15 residues long. V lost 5 bases, J lost 0 bases, and 4 bases stayed unmatched. CDR3 region: CASSSGQNSNQPQHF. DNA of the CDR3: TGTGCCAGCTCATCGGGACAGAATAGCAATCAGCCCCAGCATTTT.

This chain uses TRBV7-8 with TRBJ2-3, with D perhaps TRBD2 (7 bases). V was clipped by 3 bases and J by 0 bases, with 19 bases between them. The CDR3 contains 18 residues. The germline gives CDR1 SGHVS, CDR2 FQNEAQ. CDR3 loop: CASSFIRRAGASTDTQYF. The CDR3 coding sequence is TGTGCCAGCAGCTTTATCCGTCGCGCGGGGGCTAGCACAGATACGCAGTATTTT.

V gene TRBV18 combines with J gene TRBJ2-1; 8 nucleotides match TRBD1. Germline V CDR1 and CDR2: KGHSH, LQKENI. The CDR3 sequence is 14 residues long. Trimming took 4 bases from V and 9 from J; bases not matched to a gene: 8. The CDR3 loop reads CASSLTGQGGEQFF. CDR3 sequence (DNA): TGTGCCAGCTCACTTACCGGACAGGGTGGTGAGCAGTTCTTC.

This sequence joins TRBV6-5 and TRBJ1-1; D perhaps matches TRBD1 (6 bases). This CDR3 region has 15 residues. With 5 bases removed from V and 1 base from J, the gap between germline ends came to 14 bases. Germline assignment: CDR1 MNHEY and CDR2 SVGAGI. This CDR3 is CASSPRQARNTEAFF. The CDR3 DNA is TGTGCCAGCAGTCCGCGACAGGCTAGGAACACTGAAGCTTTCTTT.

The CDR3 nucleotides are TGTGCCAGCAGCTCTAACTACGAGCAGTACTTC. Translated: CASSSNYEQYF. J is TRBJ2-7 and V is TRBV7-9; D is unresolved. With 4 bases removed from V and 3 bases from J, the gap between germline ends came to 4 bases. Germline CDR1 reads SEHNR; CDR2 reads FQNEAQ (reference sequence). The CDR3 is made up of 11 amino acids.

This clone has just one count. The rearrangement uses TRBV3-1 (or the pseudogene TRBV3-2) and TRBJ1-5, with TRBD1 identical over 7 bases. Germline V lookup: CDR1 LGHDT, CDR2 YNNKEL (reference sequence). The length of the CDR3 is 14 residues. J lost 12 bases, V lost 4 bases, and 12 bases had no gene match. Here the CDR3 reads CASSPNNNRGGQHF. DNA of the CDR3: TGTGCCAGCAGCCCAAACAATAACAGGGGCGGCCAGCATTTT.

CDR3 nucleotides: TGTGCCAGCAGCTTTGGGGGGGGGACCCAGTACTTC. This gives the protein CASSFGGGTQYF. This chain uses TRBV5-4 with TRBJ2-5, with 7 bases lining up with TRBD2. This CDR3 is 12 amino acids long. Germline lookup yields CDR1 SGHNT and CDR2 YYREEE (reference sequence). J gave up 7 bases and V 2 bases, and 2 bases lay outside the gene matches.

The chain carries TRBV18 and TRBJ1-1, with no clear D. The V gene's germline CDR1 is KGHSH and CDR2 LQKENI. V lost 0 bases, J lost 1 base, and 6 bases lay in between. The CDR3 has 14 residues. The CDR3 DNA sequence: TGTGCCAGCTCACCACCCCTAAAGAACACTGAAGCTTTCTTT. As protein: CASSPPLKNTEAFF.

The sample holds one count of this clone. The chain joins TRBV7-2 to TRBJ1-2; 10 positions match TRBD1. Losses at the gene ends were 1 base for V and 2 bases for J; bases not matched to a gene: 1. This CDR3 has 15 residues. Germline lookup yields CDR1 SGHTA and CDR2 FQGNSA. CDR3: CASSLGTGGNYGYTF. CDR3 nucleotide sequence: TGTGCCAGCAGCTTAGGGACAGGGGGAAACTATGGCTACACCTTC.

This clone has only one observation. This chain links TRBV30 with TRBJ1-6; 9 bases are shared with TRBD1. The CDR3 spans 13 residues. Germline V gene sequence: CDR1 GTSNPN, CDR2 SVGIG (reference sequence). J lost 7 bases, V lost 3 bases, and 1 base had no gene match. The CDR3: CAWRTGGNSPLHF. CDR3 DNA sequence: TGTGCCTGGAGGACAGGGGGGAATTCACCCCTCCACTTT.

The rearrangement joins TRBV6-5 to TRBJ1-2, with 8 positions matching TRBD1. The CDR3 length is 14 residues. Germline assignment: CDR1 MNHEY and CDR2 SVGAGI. Trimming removed 6 bases from V and 0 bases from J; junction bases left unmatched: 3. CDR3 in amino acids: CASSRQGTNYGYTF. The DNA of the CDR3 is TGTGCCAGCAGCAGACAGGGGACTAACTATGGCTACACCTTC.

The rearrangement uses TRBV19 and TRBJ2-5; 7 bases line up with TRBD2. Germline loops: CDR1 LNHDA, CDR2 SQIVND (reference sequence). V gave up 3 bases and J gave up 3 bases; unmatched junction bases: 13. This CDR3 comprises 17 residues. The CDR3 region has the DNA TGTGCCAGTAGTATCTTTAAAGGCGGGGGTCTTAAAGAGACCCAGTACTTC. Its protein is CASSIFKGGGLKETQYF. Supplemented by reference TRBV19 and TRBJ2-5, the full variable domain reads DGGITQSPKYLFRKEGQNVTLSCEQNLNHDAMYWYRQDPGQGLRLIYYSQIVNDFQKGDIAEGYSVSREKKESFPLTVTSAQKNPTAFYLCASSIFKGGGLKETQYFGPGTRLLVL.

This chain uses TRBV29-1 with TRBJ2-1; weak D call: TRBD1 (5 bases). Germline CDR1 reads SQVTM; CDR2 reads ANQGSEA. The CDR3 has 13 amino acids. Trimming took off 4 bases at V and 9 bases at J, with 16 bases between the two ends. The CDR3: CSVVFGQGGEQFF. For the CDR3, the DNA is TGCAGCGTTGTTTTTGGGCAGGGCGGTGAGCAGTTCTTC.